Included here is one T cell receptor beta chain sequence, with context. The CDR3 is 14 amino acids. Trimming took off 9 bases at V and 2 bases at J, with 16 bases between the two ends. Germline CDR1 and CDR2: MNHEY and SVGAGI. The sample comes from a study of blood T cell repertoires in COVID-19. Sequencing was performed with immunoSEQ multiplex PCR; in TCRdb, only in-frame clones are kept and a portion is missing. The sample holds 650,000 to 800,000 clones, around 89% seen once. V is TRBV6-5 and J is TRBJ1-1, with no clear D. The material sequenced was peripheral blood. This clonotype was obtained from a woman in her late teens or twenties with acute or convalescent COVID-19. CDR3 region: CASSLGSLNTEAFF. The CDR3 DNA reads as TGTGCCAGTAGCCTCGGGAGCCTTAACACTGAAGCTTTCTTT.